Shown below are 15 T cell receptor beta chains from a single sample sequenced in a study of identical twins. TCRdb itself ran the 5' RACE reads through MiXCR, one entry per CDR3 protein. Of more than 1.5 million distinct CDR3 sequences in the sample, about 30% are singletons; the top ten hold about 0.27%. The specimen sequenced was cord blood. The receptors were sampled from a newborn girl in good health.

This clonotype was seen a handful of times. The chain is built from TRBV14 and TRBJ2-7; TRBD2 matches at 8 bases. The germline V gene encodes CDR1 SGHDN and CDR2 FVKESK. The CDR3 runs to 16 residues. The V and J ends lost 3 bases and 10 bases, in that order; junction bases with no gene match: 17. The CDR3 is CASSHDGLAGEETQYF. The CDR3 nucleotides are TGTGCCAGCAGCCACGATGGGCTAGCGGGCGAGGAGACTCAGTACTTC. Supplemented by reference TRBV14 and TRBJ2-7, the full variable domain reads EAGVTQFPSHSVIEKGQTVTLRCDPISGHDNLYWYRRVMGKEIKFLLHFVKESKQDESGMPNNRFLAERTGGTYSTLKVQPAELEDSGVYFCASSHDGLAGEETQYFGPGTRLTVT.

The chain has TRBV5-1 and TRBJ1-2; weak D call: TRBD1 (6 bases). The germline CDR1 and CDR2 sequences are SGHRS and YFSETQ. V was clipped by 0 bases and J by 1 base, with 10 bases between them. CDR3 length: 15 amino acids. The CDR3 sequence is CASSLDGQFNYGYTF. The CDR3 DNA is TGCGCCAGCAGCTTGGACGGACAGTTTAACTATGGCTACACCTTC.

The gene calls are TRBV10-3 and TRBJ2-7, with 8 bases lining up with TRBD2. Germline values: CDR1 ENHRY, CDR2 SYGVKD. V was clipped by 8 bases and J by 5 bases; unmatched bases: 11. The CDR3 extends over 14 amino acids. This CDR3 is CAIEPGLDPNEQYF. As DNA, the CDR3 is TGTGCCATCGAACCGGGACTAGATCCCAACGAGCAGTACTTC.

This clonotype has only a few counts. The rearrangement joins TRBV7-8 to TRBJ2-7; D is unresolved. Trimming took 1 base from V and 4 from J, leaving 8 bases between them. The CDR3 runs 13 residues. Germline lookup yields CDR1 SGHVS and CDR2 FQNEAQ. The CDR3 DNA reads as TGTGCCAGCAGCTTAGGAGATAAGTACGAGCAGTACTTC. Translated: CASSLGDKYEQYF.

The chain carries TRBV5-1 and TRBJ2-3, with 8 bases fitting TRBD2. The CDR3 covers 15 residues. Germline V gene lookup returns CDR1 SGHRS and CDR2 YFSETQ. The trim removed 2 bases at V and 1 base at J, leaving 3 bases unmatched. CDR3 sequence (DNA): TGCGCCAGCAGCTTTAGCGGGGATCGCACAGATACGCAGTATTTT. This gives the protein CASSFSGDRTDTQYF. Full variable domain (missing parts from reference TRBV5-1 and TRBJ2-3): KAGVTQTPRYLIKTRGQQVTLSCSPISGHRSVSWYQQTPGQGLQFLFEYFSETQRNKGNFPGRFSGRQFSNSRSEMNVSTLELGDSALYLCASSFSGDRTDTQYFGPGTRLTVL.

This clonotype was counted a few times. The V and J genes are TRBV4-2 and TRBJ2-5; D not resolved. This CDR3 comprises 14 residues. Germline values: CDR1 LGHNA, CDR2 YNFKEQ. V lost 1 base, J lost 11 bases, and 17 bases lay in between. Written as DNA, the CDR3 is TGTGCCAGCAGCCAAGGACGACCGTACAATGAGCAGTACTTC. This gives the protein CASSQGRPYNEQYF.

Note on this clonotype: Relative to the germline gene, one junction end is altered; a read error may explain this. The rearrangement links TRBV7-2 to TRBJ2-1, with 7 bases aligning to TRBD2. The CDR3 runs to 16 residues. The germline V gene encodes CDR1 SGHTA and CDR2 FQGNSA. In DNA form, the CDR3 reads TGTGCCGGCAGCTCAAGTTTAGCGGGTCCCTACAATGAGCAGTTCTTC. Protein: CAGSSSLAGPYNEQFF.

V gene TRBV6-1 combines with J gene TRBJ2-1; possibly TRBD2 for D (6 bases). The germline V gene encodes CDR1 MNHNS and CDR2 SASEGT. With 10 bases removed from V and 2 bases from J, the gap between germline ends came to 21 bases. The CDR3 loop spans 16 amino acids. In DNA form, the CDR3 reads TGTGCCACTGCTTCGGGTCACGGGAGCCCCTACAATGAGCAGTTCTTC. Protein: CATASGHGSPYNEQFF.

This clonotype was picked up a small number of times. The chain recombines TRBV28 with TRBJ2-1; D ambiguous. The CDR3 sequence is 15 residues long. Germline CDR1 is MDHEN and CDR2 is SYDVKM. V was shortened by 6 bases and J by 0 bases, with 12 bases between the two germline ends. CDR3 sequence: CASRNSQSSYNEQFF. In DNA, the CDR3 is TGTGCCAGCAGAAACTCTCAGAGCTCCTACAATGAGCAGTTCTTC. Complete variable domain (other parts from reference TRBV28 and TRBJ2-1): DVKVTQSSRYLVKRTGEKVFLECVQDMDHENMFWYRQDPGLGLRLIYFSYDVKMKEKGDIPEGYSVSREKKERFSLILESASTNQTSMYLCASRNSQSSYNEQFFGPGTRLTVL.

This clonotype was found a few times. This chain uses TRBV4-2 with TRBJ2-5; D not certain. CDR1 LGHNA and CDR2 YNFKEQ come from the germline V gene. The CDR3 covers 14 residues. The ends were cut back, 0 bases at V and 5 bases at J, with 10 bases in the middle. As DNA, the CDR3 is TGTGCCAGCAGCCAAGAAAGAGTTTCGGAGACCCAGTACTTC. Its translation: CASSQERVSETQYF.

The gene calls are TRBV10-3 and TRBJ2-5, with D perhaps matching TRBD1 or TRBD2 (5 bases each). The J call may be incorrect, as the DNA end agrees better with TRBJ2-7. Germline assignment: CDR1 ENHRY and CDR2 SYGVKD. This CDR3 spans 16 amino acids. Here the CDR3 reads CAITEEGDADRYEQYF. The CDR3 DNA reads as TGTGCCATCACCGAAGAAGGGGACGCGGACCGGTACGAGCAGTACTTC.

This clonotype was detected ten times or more. The chain couples TRBV10-3 to TRBJ2-7, with no clear D. The V gene's germline CDR1 is ENHRY and CDR2 SYGVKD. Trimming took off 0 bases at V and 4 bases at J, with 10 bases between the two ends. The CDR3 length is 14 residues. DNA of the CDR3: TGTGCCATCAGTGAGTCGAGGTTGGGATACGAGCAGTACTTC. Its protein is CAISESRLGYEQYF.

The chain carries TRBV29-1 and TRBJ2-5; the D call may be TRBD1 or TRBD2 (5 bases each). CDR1 is SQVTM and CDR2 is ANQGSEA in the germline V gene. The CDR3 loop spans 13 amino acids. V lost 7 bases and J 0 bases, leaving 12 bases between the germline ends. The CDR3: CSGGKADQETQYF. In DNA form, the CDR3 reads TGCAGCGGGGGGAAGGCGGACCAAGAGACCCAGTACTTC. Drawing the rest from reference TRBV29-1 and TRBJ2-5, the complete variable domain is SAVISQKPSRDICQRGTSLTIQCQVDSQVTMMFWYRQQPGQSLTLIATANQGSEATYESGFVIDKFPISRPNLTFSTLTVSNMSPEDSSIYLCSGGKADQETQYFGPGTRLLVL.

There are a few counts of this clonotype. The V and J genes are TRBV10-2 and TRBJ1-2; 7 bases line up with TRBD1. Germline assignment: CDR1 WSHSY and CDR2 SAAADI. The CDR3 is 13 residues long. V shed 5 bases, J shed 4 bases, and the junction held 4 bases outside the gene matches. CDR3 nucleotide sequence: TGCGCCAGCAGTACAGGGGAAGTCTATGGCTACACCTTC. Its protein is CASSTGEVYGYTF.

On this clonotype: A read error is possible here, since a much larger clone lies one base away. The chain links TRBV7-2 to TRBJ2-5; D remains unclear. The DNA end is more similar to TRBJ2-7, so the J call may be wrong. The CDR3 is 11 amino acids. Germline-derived CDR1 and CDR2 are SGHTA and FQGNSA. The CDR3 nucleotides are TGTGCCAGCGTCGGCTACTACGAGCAGTACTTC. Its protein is CASVGYYEQYF.